One sample yielded the 25 T cell receptor beta chains listed below, sequenced in a study of blood T cell repertoires in COVID-19. Profiling relied on immunoSEQ multiplex PCR, and the TCRdb table lists in-frame clones only, not all of them. The sample contains fewer than 300,000 clones, under 90% of which appear only once. The specimen was peripheral blood. The receptors derive from a man aged 45-60 years with COVID-19, enrolled during active disease.

V gene TRBV7-8 combines with J gene TRBJ2-7, with 14 nucleotides matching TRBD2. Unmatched junction bases numbered 4, after V lost 4 bases and J lost 2 bases. This CDR3 region has 16 residues. Per the germline V gene, CDR1 is SGHVS and CDR2 is FQNEAQ. The DNA of the CDR3 is TGTGCCAGCAGCTCCCGGGGACTAGCGGGGGCCTACGAGCAGTACTTC. Amino acid sequence: CASSSRGLAGAYEQYF.

CDR3 sequence: CASSGQDRVEGQPQHF. The CDR3 DNA reads as TGTGCCAGCAGCGGACAGGACAGGGTGGAAGGGCAGCCCCAGCATTTT. The rearrangement uses TRBV7-8 and TRBJ1-5, with 8 positions matching TRBD1. Trimming at V came to 5 bases and at J to 7 bases, leaving 13 bases not matched to a gene. Germline lookup yields CDR1 SGHVS and CDR2 FQNEAQ. This CDR3 has 16 residues.

This clone was counted only a few times. The chain combines TRBV7-8 with TRBJ1-5, with 7 bases lining up with TRBD1. CDR1 is SGHVS and CDR2 is FQNEAQ in the germline V gene. This CDR3 has 14 amino acids. The trim removed 5 bases at V and 6 bases at J, leaving 7 bases unmatched. CDR3: CASSRGTEGQPQHF. In nucleotides, the CDR3 is TGTGCCAGCAGCCGTGGGACAGAGGGTCAGCCCCAGCATTTT.

The J gene is TRBJ1-2, the V gene TRBV18; the match to TRBD1 covers 10 bases. The V and J ends lost 2 bases and 6 bases, in that order; junction bases with no gene match: 12. The CDR3 totals 17 residues. Germline lookup yields CDR1 KGHSH and CDR2 LQKENI. Here the CDR3 DNA reads TGTGCCAGCTCACCAATCACCCCGACCGGGACAGGGGATGGCTACACCTTC. Encoded protein: CASSPITPTGTGDGYTF. The full variable domain, its missing parts supplied by reference TRBV18 and TRBJ1-2, is NAGVMQNPRHLVRRRGQEARLRCSPMKGHSHVYWYRQLPEEGLKFMVYLQKENIIDESGMPKERFSAEFPKEGPSILRIQQVVRGDSAAYFCASSPITPTGTGDGYTFGSGTRLTVV.

The chain joins TRBV6-5 to TRBJ2-7, with 7 bases identical to TRBD1. This CDR3 is 14 amino acids long. Germline V gene sequence: CDR1 MNHEY, CDR2 SVGAGI. V was pared by 6 bases and J by 0 bases, with 5 bases of the junction left unmatched. DNA of the CDR3: TGTGCCAGCAGATGGGACAGAAGCTCCTACGAGCAGTACTTC. Its translation is CASRWDRSSYEQYF.

J is TRBJ1-1 and V is TRBV6-2 or TRBV6-3; D is undetermined. This CDR3 is 14 amino acids long. CDR1 MNHEY and CDR2 SVGEGT come from the germline V gene. Trimming stripped 6 bases from V and 9 bases from J, with 20 bases between. The CDR3: CASSTRAGFSQAFF. The CDR3 DNA reads as TGTGCCAGCAGCACTAGAGCGGGGTTTTCTCAAGCTTTCTTT.

V gene TRBV20-1 combines with J gene TRBJ2-3; 11 nucleotides match TRBD2. Trimming removed 3 bases from V and 7 bases from J; junction bases left unmatched: 12. Germline V gene sequence: CDR1 DFQATT, CDR2 SNEGSKA (reference sequence). This CDR3 has 16 amino acids. CDR3 bases: TGCAGTGCTAGTGCGTTCCCGGGACTAGCGGCTTATACGCAGTATTTT. Translated, it gives CSASAFPGLAAYTQYF.

The V and J genes are TRBV6-2 or TRBV6-3 and TRBJ2-1, with 9 positions matching TRBD2. The germline CDR1 and CDR2 sequences are MNHEY and SVGEGT. After removal of 2 bases from V and 5 bases from J, the junction contained 4 bases not matched to a gene. The CDR3 runs to 15 residues. DNA for the CDR3: TGTGCCAGCAGTTACGGTAGCGGGGGCCACAATGAGCAGTTCTTC. Protein sequence: CASSYGSGGHNEQFF.

The chain is built from TRBV4-3 and TRBJ1-1, with 8 bases that match TRBD1. The J segment lost 3 bases and the V segment lost 3 bases, leaving 6 bases of the junction unmatched. The germline V gene encodes CDR1 LGHNA and CDR2 YSLEER. There are 15 residues in the CDR3. The CDR3, as DNA: TGCGCCAGCAGCCAGAGTGGACAGGGAGACACTGAAGCTTTCTTT. Its translation: CASSQSGQGDTEAFF.

A note on this clone: A junction end diverges from the germline sequence, so it may reflect a read error. The V gene is TRBV9, the J gene TRBJ2-7; weak D call: TRBD2 (5 bases). There are 15 residues in the CDR3. The germline gives CDR1 SGDLS, CDR2 YYNGEE. This chain's CDR3 is CASSVAGLASHEQYF. CDR3 DNA sequence: TGTGCCAGCAGCGTAGCTGGGCTAGCCTCCCACGAGCAGTACTTC.

This clone was seen just once. V gene TRBV7-2 combines with J gene TRBJ2-1; 9 nucleotides line up with TRBD2. With 1 base clipped from V and 6 bases from J, the junction kept 4 bases outside the gene matches. Germline CDR1 and CDR2: SGHTA and FQGNSA. The CDR3 is 15 amino acids. CDR3 amino acids: CASSLGGGAFNEQFF. DNA of the CDR3: TGTGCCAGCAGCTTAGGCGGGGGGGCCTTCAATGAGCAGTTCTTC.

This chain connects TRBV7-2 to TRBJ2-5, with D perhaps matching TRBD2 (6 bases). Trimming took off 1 base at V and 3 bases at J, with 6 bases between the two ends. The germline V gene encodes CDR1 SGHTA and CDR2 FQGNSA. The CDR3 is made up of 13 amino acids. CDR3 protein: CASSLVAEETQYF. The CDR3 nucleotides read TGTGCCAGCAGCTTAGTAGCGGAAGAGACCCAGTACTTC.

The chain combines TRBV10-1 with TRBJ2-3; 10 bases agree with TRBD2. Germline loops: CDR1 WNHNN, CDR2 SYGVQD (reference sequence). The CDR3 sequence is 16 residues long. V trimming: 4 bases; J trimming: 3 bases; junction bases outside the gene matches: 7. The CDR3 loop is CASSGVSGRTTDTQYF. The CDR3 region has the DNA TGCGCCAGCAGTGGGGTTAGCGGGAGGACGACAGATACGCAGTATTTT.

This rearrangement joins TRBV24-1 to TRBJ1-5; D gene ambiguous. Germline V gene lookup returns CDR1 KGHDR and CDR2 SFDVKD. Between the trimmed V and J ends, which lost 0 bases and 4 bases, there was a span of 6 bases. The CDR3 is made up of 14 amino acids. The CDR3 region is CATSDLGRNQPQHF. The CDR3 bases are TGTGCCACCAGTGATTTGGGCAGGAATCAGCCCCAGCATTTT.

The J gene is TRBJ1-2, the V gene TRBV9; 11 positions match TRBD1. The CDR3 spans 14 residues. Trimming removed 3 bases from V and 6 bases from J; junction bases left unmatched: 4. The V gene's germline CDR1 is SGDLS and CDR2 YYNGEE. This CDR3 is CASSDWDRGNGYTF. Here the CDR3 DNA reads TGTGCCAGCAGCGACTGGGACAGGGGGAATGGCTACACCTTC.

The chain links TRBV27 to TRBJ2-1; no firm D call. The CDR3 is 12 residues long. Germline-derived CDR1 and CDR2 are MNHEY and SMNVEV (reference sequence). V gave up 6 bases and J gave up 4 bases, with 7 bases separating them. The CDR3 coding sequence is TGTGCCAGCAGCGATAGATACAATGAGCAGTTCTTC. Translation gives CASSDRYNEQFF.

The genes are TRBV7-9 and TRBJ2-7; TRBD2 agrees at 7 bases. The CDR3 is 15 residues long. Germline values: CDR1 SEHNR, CDR2 FQNEAQ (reference sequence). The V and J ends lost 4 bases and 4 bases, in that order; junction bases with no gene match: 10. CDR3 DNA sequence: TGTGCCAGCAGCTCATCCGGGGGGTTCCCATACGAGCAGTACTTC. This codes for CASSSSGGFPYEQYF.

J is TRBJ2-2 and V is TRBV9; TRBD1 is a possible D gene (6 bases). Germline assignment: CDR1 SGDLS and CDR2 YYNGEE. Trimming removed 3 bases from V and 4 bases from J, with 13 bases in between. The CDR3 is 15 residues long. CDR3: CASSGSTGTTGELFF. The CDR3 DNA reads TGTGCCAGCAGCGGGAGTACAGGGACCACCGGGGAGCTGTTTTTT. Based on the CDR3 plus reference TRBV9 and TRBJ2-2, the full variable domain is DSGVTQTPKHLITATGQRVTLRCSPRSGDLSVYWYQQSLDQGLQFLIQYYNGEERAKGNILERFSAQQFPDLHSELNLSSLELGDSALYFCASSGSTGTTGELFFGEGSRLTVL.

This clone has just one count. The chain couples TRBV27 to TRBJ1-4; D is unclear. V lost 3 bases to trimming and J lost 7 bases, with 6 bases between them. CDR1 MNHEY and CDR2 SMNVEV come from the germline V gene (reference sequence). The CDR3 spans 12 residues. CDR3 region: CASSFPGEKLFF. The CDR3 nucleotides are TGTGCCAGCAGTTTCCCGGGTGAAAAACTGTTTTTT. The entire variable domain, with the rest obtained from reference TRBV27 and TRBJ1-4, is as follows: EAQVTQNPRYLITVTGKKLTVTCSQNMNHEYMSWYRQDPGLGLRQIYYSMNVEVTDKGDVPEGYKVSRKEKRNFPLILESPSPNQTSLYFCASSFPGEKLFFGSGTQLSVL.

This sequence joins TRBV24-1 and TRBJ2-2; TRBD1 aligns across 9 bases. Germline V gene data show CDR1 as KGHDR and CDR2 as SFDVKD. The CDR3 is 14 amino acids. Trimming at V came to 7 bases and at J to 3 bases, leaving 2 bases not matched to a gene. In DNA form, the CDR3 reads TGTGCCACCAGAGGGACAGGGTACACCGGGGAGCTGTTTTTT. It specifies CATRGTGYTGELFF.

The chain recombines TRBV6-6 with TRBJ1-2, with D perhaps TRBD1 (6 bases). V was clipped by 0 bases and J by 4 bases, with 9 bases between them. The germline V gene has CDR1 MNHNY and CDR2 SVGAGI (reference sequence). The CDR3 is made up of 14 amino acids. DNA for the CDR3: TGTGCCAGCAGTTACTCGAGGGGGACCTATGGCTACACCTTC. As protein: CASSYSRGTYGYTF.

This clone appeared a few times. V and J are TRBV29-1 and TRBJ2-1; D perhaps matches TRBD2 (6 bases). Trimming removed 7 bases from V and 1 base from J, with 14 bases in between. The CDR3 has 14 residues. Germline V gene lookup returns CDR1 SQVTM and CDR2 ANQGSEA. The CDR3 bases are TGCAGCGCTGGGCCCGGAGGGTCCTACAATGAGCAGTTCTTC. It encodes CSAGPGGSYNEQFF.

The rearrangement joins TRBV18 to TRBJ1-1, with D possibly being TRBD1 (5 bases). The CDR3 sequence is 12 residues long. V lost 1 base, J lost 11 bases, and 11 bases lay in between. The V gene's germline CDR1 is KGHSH and CDR2 LQKENI. In DNA, the CDR3 is TGTGCCAGCTCACCACTTCAGGGTGAGGCTTTCTTT. Its translation is CASSPLQGEAFF. The variable domain in full, completed from reference TRBV18 and TRBJ1-1, reads NAGVMQNPRHLVRRRGQEARLRCSPMKGHSHVYWYRQLPEEGLKFMVYLQKENIIDESGMPKERFSAEFPKEGPSILRIQQVVRGDSAAYFCASSPLQGEAFFGQGTRLTVV.

The chain combines TRBV30 with TRBJ1-2; TRBD1 is a possible D gene (6 bases). Deletions cut 1 base from V and 3 bases from J, with 6 bases between. The CDR3 covers 12 residues. Germline CDR1 GTSNPN, CDR2 SVGIG (reference sequence). Here the CDR3 reads CAWSGQDYGYTF. In nucleotides, the CDR3 is TGTGCCTGGAGTGGACAGGACTATGGCTACACCTTC.

The chain recombines TRBV5-8 with TRBJ2-7; 9 nucleotides align to TRBD1. This CDR3 region has 15 residues. CDR1 is SGHTS and CDR2 is YDEGEE in the germline V gene. With 4 bases clipped from V and 5 bases from J, the junction kept 10 bases outside the gene matches. The CDR3 DNA is TGTGCCAGCAGCAAACCGGGACAGGGTAAGCACGAGCAGTACTTC. Translation: CASSKPGQGKHEQYF.